The next 10 T cell receptor beta chains were all read from a single sample in a study of CXCR4 blockade with PD-1 therapy in pancreatic cancer. Sequencing was performed with immunoSEQ multiplex PCR; in TCRdb, only in-frame clones are kept and a portion is missing. The sample consists of under 5,500 clones, 45% to 60% of them appearing once. Source material: tumor tissue. The receptors come from a human donor with pancreatic ductal adenocarcinoma.

The V and J genes are TRBV11-3 and TRBJ2-1, with D perhaps matching TRBD1 (5 bases). The CDR3 extends over 15 amino acids. Germline assignment: CDR1 SGHNT and CDR2 YENEEA. V lost 2 bases, J lost 0 bases, and 8 bases lay in between. CDR3 loop: CASSLSDSSYNEQFF. The CDR3, as DNA: TGTGCCAGCAGCTTAAGTGACAGCTCCTACAATGAGCAGTTCTTC.

This clone was seen a handful of times. The chain joins TRBV11-3 to TRBJ2-2; D is undetermined. CDR1 and CDR2 (germline): SGHNT, YENEEA. This CDR3 is 16 amino acids long. V lost 6 bases to trimming and J lost 2 bases, with 16 bases between them. CDR3 residues: CASSRSVGFNTGELFF. The CDR3 coding sequence is TGTGCCAGCAGTAGGAGCGTGGGGTTTAACACCGGGGAGCTGTTTTTT.

A few counts support this clone. J is TRBJ2-1 and V is TRBV11-3; 8 bases align to TRBD2. The CDR3 loop spans 15 amino acids. Trimming removed 5 bases from V and 6 bases from J; junction bases left unmatched: 9. Germline V gives CDR1 SGHNT, CDR2 YENEEA. The CDR3 region has the DNA TGTGCCAGCAGCCCTGGAGCGGGGGAGATCAATGAGCAGTTCTTC. Translation gives CASSPGAGEINEQFF.

This clone has just one count. The chain is built from TRBV29-1 and TRBJ1-1, with D hard to call. V lost 6 bases to trimming and J lost 1 base, with 9 bases between them. CDR1 SQVTM and CDR2 ANQGSEA come from the germline V gene. The CDR3 is made up of 12 amino acids. The CDR3 bases are TGCAGCGTAGGCGTTTCGAACACTGAAGCTTTCTTT. Translating gives CSVGVSNTEAFF.

This clone was counted between two and nine times. The chain couples TRBV6-4 to TRBJ2-2; 7 nucleotides agree with TRBD2. Germline V CDR1 and CDR2: MRHNA, SNTAGT. This CDR3 has 15 amino acids. Germline trimming cut 5 bases from V and 0 bases from J; bases unmatched to any gene: 3. The CDR3: CASSMGTTNTGELFF. In nucleotides, the CDR3 is TGTGCCAGCAGTATGGGGACTACGAACACCGGGGAGCTGTTTTTT.

The J gene is TRBJ2-4, the V gene TRBV29-1, with D possibly TRBD2 on 5 matching bases. The ends were cut back, 4 bases at V and 2 bases at J, with 12 bases in the middle. The CDR3 totals 14 residues. CDR1 and CDR2 (germline): SQVTM, ANQGSEA. This CDR3 is CSVAGGGTKNIQYF. As DNA, the CDR3 is TGCAGCGTTGCTGGCGGAGGCACCAAAAACATTCAGTACTTC.

V gene TRBV19 combines with J gene TRBJ2-3, with D perhaps matching TRBD2 (5 bases). V lost 8 bases and J 4 bases, leaving 10 bases between the germline ends. CDR3 length: 12 residues. The V gene's germline CDR1 is LNHDA and CDR2 SQIVND (reference sequence). The CDR3: CASGWRSDTQYF. The CDR3 DNA reads as TGTGCCAGTGGTTGGAGGTCAGATACGCAGTATTTT.

The sample holds one count of this clone. The chain has TRBV29-1 and TRBJ2-7; no clear D gene. This CDR3 region has 12 residues. CDR1 and CDR2 (germline): SQVTM, ANQGSEA. V shed 0 bases and J shed 6 bases, with 9 bases lying between them. The CDR3 DNA sequence: TGCAGCGTTGAAGATGAAAAGAGCGAGCAGTACTTC. Translation: CSVEDEKSEQYF.

The chain has TRBV19 and TRBJ2-3; 9 nucleotides match TRBD2. The CDR3 totals 16 residues. The germline V gene has CDR1 LNHDA and CDR2 SQIVND (reference sequence). J lost 4 bases, V lost 3 bases, and 8 bases had no gene match. CDR3 region: CASSMRAGGPSDTQYF. CDR3 sequence (DNA): TGTGCCAGTAGTATGAGGGCGGGAGGGCCCTCAGATACGCAGTATTTT.

The chain joins TRBV28 to TRBJ2-5; 7 nucleotides agree with TRBD1. The germline gives CDR1 MDHEN, CDR2 SYDVKM. V shed 11 bases and J 3 bases; nucleotides not matched to a gene: 12. The CDR3 contains 14 residues. This CDR3 is CAGFPGQWKETQYF. CDR3 nucleotides: TGTGCCGGCTTCCCGGGACAGTGGAAAGAGACCCAGTACTTC.